The clone carrying this TCR beta chain was seen a few times. These data belong to a study of T cells in Graves' hyperthyroidism and ophthalmopathy. In the study overall: It was at initial diagnosis, before any treatment, that peripheral blood was collected.

Unmatched junction bases numbered 6, after V lost 3 bases and J lost 2 bases. CDR1 and CDR2 (germline): GTSNPN, SVGIG (reference sequence). CDR3 length: 14 residues. Amplified TCR beta CDR3 regions derived from RNA transcripts. Carried out on the TCR CDR3, a first-round RT-PCR used the HTBI primer set. TCRdb reprocessed the multiplex PCR reads with MiXCR, giving one entry per CDR3 protein. The sample holds 600,000 to 750,000 distinct CDR3 sequences, roughly 17% seen once. Exclusion of a patient resulted from uncontrolled infection, other autoimmune disease, pregnancy or lactation. The source material was blood. The receptor's source is a man aged 50 to 59 with Graves' hyperthyroidism. The chain joins TRBV30 to TRBJ1-2; 7 nucleotides agree with TRBD1. The CDR3 loop reads CAWSLLGQNYGYTF. CDR3 DNA sequence: TGTGCCTGGAGCCTCCTGGGACAGAACTATGGCTACACCTTC.